This T cell receptor (beta chain) came from a study of T cells of healthy individuals. Each CDR3 protein is one row after TCRdb ran MiXCR on the 5' RACE reads. The top ten hold more than 5.5% of the sample, which has around 100,000 distinct CDR3 sequences, roughly 18% seen once. This CDR3 has 16 amino acids. Trimming at V came to 2 bases and at J to 4 bases, leaving 8 bases not matched to a gene. Germline V gives CDR1 LGHNA, CDR2 YNFKEQ. This clonotype originated in a human donor in good health. The chain links TRBV4-2 to TRBJ1-2; 9 nucleotides line up with TRBD1. CDR3 DNA sequence: TGTGCCAGCAGCCAACAAACCCGACAGGGGGGCTATGGCTACACCTTC. Translated, it gives CASSQQTRQGGYGYTF.